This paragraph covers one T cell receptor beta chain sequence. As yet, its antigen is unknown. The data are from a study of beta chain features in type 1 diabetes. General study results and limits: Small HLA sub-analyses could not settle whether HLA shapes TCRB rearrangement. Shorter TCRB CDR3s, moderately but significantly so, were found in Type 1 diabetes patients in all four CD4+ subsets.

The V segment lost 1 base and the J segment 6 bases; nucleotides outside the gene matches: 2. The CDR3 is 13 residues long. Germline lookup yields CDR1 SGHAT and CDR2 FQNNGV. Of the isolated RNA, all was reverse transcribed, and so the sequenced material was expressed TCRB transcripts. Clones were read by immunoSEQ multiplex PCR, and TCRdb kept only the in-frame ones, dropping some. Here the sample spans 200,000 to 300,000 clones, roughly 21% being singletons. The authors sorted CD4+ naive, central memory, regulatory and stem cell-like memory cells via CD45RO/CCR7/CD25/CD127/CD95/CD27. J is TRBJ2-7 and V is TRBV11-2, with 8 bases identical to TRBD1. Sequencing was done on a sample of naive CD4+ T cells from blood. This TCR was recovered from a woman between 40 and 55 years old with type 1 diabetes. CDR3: CASSLVGQGEQYF. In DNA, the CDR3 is TGTGCCAGCAGCTTAGTTGGACAGGGCGAGCAGTACTTC.